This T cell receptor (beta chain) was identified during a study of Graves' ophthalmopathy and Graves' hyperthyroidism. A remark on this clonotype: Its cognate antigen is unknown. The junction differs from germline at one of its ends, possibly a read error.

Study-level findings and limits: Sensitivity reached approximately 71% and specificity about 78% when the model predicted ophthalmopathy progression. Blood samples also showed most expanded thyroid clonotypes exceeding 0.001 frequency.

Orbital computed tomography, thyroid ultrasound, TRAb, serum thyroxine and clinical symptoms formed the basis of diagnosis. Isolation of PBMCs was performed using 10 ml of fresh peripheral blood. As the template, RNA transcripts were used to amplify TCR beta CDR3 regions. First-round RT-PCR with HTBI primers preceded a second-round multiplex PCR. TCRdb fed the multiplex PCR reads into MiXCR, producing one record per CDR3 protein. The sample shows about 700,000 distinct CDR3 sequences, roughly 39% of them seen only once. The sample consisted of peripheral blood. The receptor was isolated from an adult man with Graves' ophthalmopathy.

CDR3 region: CARSLTSGIYEQYF. The CDR3 region has the DNA TGCGCCCGCAGCTTGACTAGCGGGATATACGAGCAGTACTTC. V gene TRBV25-1 combines with J gene TRBJ2-7; TRBD2 agrees at 11 bases. The length of the CDR3 is 14 residues. The germline gives CDR1 MGHDK, CDR2 SYGVNS.